One sample yielded the 15 T cell receptor beta chains listed below, sequenced in a study of T-cell memory formation after mild COVID-19. TCRdb reanalysed the 5' RACE reads using MiXCR and keeps one entry per CDR3 protein. Found here are some 210,000 distinct CDR3 sequences, roughly 18% of them singletons; the top ten hold around 2.4%. The sequencing sample was made of PBMCs or a T cell subset sorted from them (not recorded which). Receptors originate from an adult woman who had mild COVID-19 (a few samples of this study predate the infection). Cell type and time point are not known.

The chain recombines TRBV19 with TRBJ1-6, with D tentatively TRBD1 (6 bases). CDR1 and CDR2 from the germline V gene are LNHDA and SQIVND (reference sequence). CDR3 length: 14 amino acids. V lost 6 bases to trimming and J lost 9 bases, with 15 bases between them. The CDR3 is CASRFQGTASPLHF. DNA of the CDR3: TGTGCCAGTAGATTTCAGGGGACGGCTTCACCCCTCCACTTT.

The chain links TRBV3-1 to TRBJ2-1, with 7 positions matching TRBD1. V lost 4 bases and J lost 6; bases outside the gene matches: 12. This CDR3 is built from 16 residues. Looked up from germline, CDR1 is LGHDT and CDR2 is YNNKEL (reference sequence). DNA for the CDR3: TGTGCCAGCAGCCGCCGACAGGGAAGGTCTGGCAATGAGCAGTTCTTC. Its translation is CASSRRQGRSGNEQFF.

This chain connects TRBV5-1 to TRBJ1-2; weak D call: TRBD1 (5 bases). This CDR3 region has 15 residues. With 0 bases removed from V and 1 base from J, the gap between germline ends came to 10 bases. Germline CDR1 is SGHRS and CDR2 is YFSETQ. CDR3 sequence: CASSLAGGFNYGYTF. The CDR3, as DNA: TGCGCCAGCAGCTTGGCCGGGGGGTTTAACTATGGCTACACCTTC.

The J gene is TRBJ2-3, the V gene TRBV20-1; the match to TRBD2 covers 8 bases. This CDR3 contains 16 residues. J gave up 0 bases and V 0 bases, and 5 bases lay outside the gene matches. Germline V gene lookup returns CDR1 DFQATT and CDR2 SNEGSKA (reference sequence). The chain's CDR3 is CSARDPGGRSTDTQYF. As DNA, the CDR3 is TGCAGTGCTAGAGACCCGGGGGGGCGTAGCACAGATACGCAGTATTTT.

The genes are TRBV12-3 or TRBV12-4 and TRBJ2-7; D gene ambiguous. The CDR3 covers 13 residues. V gave up 4 bases and J gave up 6 bases, with 13 bases separating them. CDR3 sequence: CASSSNGIPEQYF. The DNA for the CDR3 is TGTGCCAGCAGTTCCAATGGGATCCCCGAGCAGTACTTC.

The chain uses TRBV4-1 and TRBJ1-1; 8 nucleotides match TRBD1. This CDR3 is built from 16 residues. Germline lookup yields CDR1 MGHRA and CDR2 YSYEKL. V trimming: 4 bases; J trimming: 0 bases; junction bases outside the gene matches: 7. The DNA of the CDR3 is TGCGCCAGCAGCCTAGGCGGCAGGGGGCTGAACACTGAAGCTTTCTTT. This encodes CASSLGGRGLNTEAFF.

This clonotype was observed a handful of times. This chain joins TRBV5-5 and TRBJ1-1, with D uncertain. Trimming pared 0 bases from V and 6 bases from J, leaving 6 bases between. This CDR3 has 12 residues. Germline V lookup: CDR1 SGHKS, CDR2 YYEKEE (reference sequence). The CDR3 nucleotides read TGTGCCAGCAGCTTGGTCCCTCCTGAAGCTTTCTTT. Encoded protein: CASSLVPPEAFF.

The sample holds one count of this clonotype. The gene calls are TRBV7-2 and TRBJ1-6; D is unresolved. V was clipped by 1 base and J by 9 bases, with 4 bases between them. CDR3 length: 12 residues. CDR1 is SGHTA and CDR2 is FQGNSA in the germline V gene. The CDR3 is CASSLVSSPLHF. As DNA, the CDR3 is TGTGCCAGCAGCTTAGTTAGTTCACCCCTCCACTTT.

The chain couples TRBV29-1 to TRBJ1-1; 9 bases fit TRBD1. Germline CDR1 and CDR2: SQVTM and ANQGSEA. After removal of 6 bases from V and 1 base from J, the junction contained 3 bases not matched to a gene. The CDR3 is 13 amino acids. CDR3 nucleotides: TGCAGCGTAGGACAGGGGAGGAACACTGAAGCTTTCTTT. It translates to CSVGQGRNTEAFF.

In this sample, this clonotype turned up a few times. The rearrangement links TRBV6-1 to TRBJ2-5, with 7 bases lining up with TRBD1. Trimming removed 5 bases from V and 5 bases from J; junction bases left unmatched: 2. The CDR3 has 12 amino acids. Looked up from germline, CDR1 is MNHNS and CDR2 is SASEGT. The CDR3 loop reads CASSTGVETQYF. The CDR3 coding sequence is TGTGCCAGCAGTACAGGGGTGGAGACCCAGTACTTC.

This clonotype was observed at least ten times. V gene TRBV6-4 combines with J gene TRBJ2-1; D not certain. From germline, CDR1 is MRHNA and CDR2 SNTAGT. The CDR3 has 15 residues. Deletions cut 4 bases from V and 8 bases from J, with 18 bases between. CDR3 nucleotide sequence: TGTGCCAGCAGTGCGGGCGGTCTTGGGTTTGATGAGCAGTTCTTC. Amino acids: CASSAGGLGFDEQFF.

This clonotype was counted only a few times. The chain uses TRBV7-8 and TRBJ1-1; D perhaps matches TRBD1 (5 bases). This CDR3 comprises 15 residues. Deletions cut 5 bases from V and 1 base from J, with 14 bases between. Germline V gene data show CDR1 as SGHVS and CDR2 as FQNEAQ. In nucleotides, the CDR3 is TGTGCCAGCAGCCCCCAGACAGCCAGGAACACTGAAGCTTTCTTT. Residues: CASSPQTARNTEAFF.

On this clonotype: A much larger clone sits a single nucleotide away, making a read error possible. In this CDR3 the conserved last residue, phenylalanine or tryptophan, is missing, so a read error is likely. The rearrangement links TRBV29-1 to TRBJ2-7; D gene uncertain. CDR3 length: 10 residues. Germline CDR1 reads SQVTM; CDR2 reads ANQGSEA. Trimming removed 6 bases at V and 6 bases at J, with 9 bases between. As DNA, the CDR3 is TGCAGCGTGGCGGATTTCGAGCAGTACTTA. Translating gives CSVADFEQYL.

The V call is TRBV6-5, the J call TRBJ2-7; 10 positions match TRBD1. The germline V gene encodes CDR1 MNHEY and CDR2 SVGAGI. The CDR3 has 14 amino acids. V lost 10 bases to trimming and J lost 0 bases; unmatched junction nucleotides: 6. CDR3 nucleotide sequence: TGTGCCACTCTCCGGGACAGGGGCTCCTACGAGCAGTACTTC. Protein: CATLRDRGSYEQYF.

The table lists this clonotype with a few counts. The chain uses TRBV20-1 and TRBJ2-5; 7 nucleotides match TRBD1. With 2 bases clipped from V and 0 bases from J, the junction kept 6 bases outside the gene matches. The CDR3 contains 15 residues. Germline-derived CDR1 and CDR2 are DFQATT and SNEGSKA (reference sequence). CDR3 amino acids: CSARRSRGNQETQYF. The CDR3 DNA sequence: TGCAGTGCTAGACGATCCAGGGGGAACCAAGAGACCCAGTACTTC.